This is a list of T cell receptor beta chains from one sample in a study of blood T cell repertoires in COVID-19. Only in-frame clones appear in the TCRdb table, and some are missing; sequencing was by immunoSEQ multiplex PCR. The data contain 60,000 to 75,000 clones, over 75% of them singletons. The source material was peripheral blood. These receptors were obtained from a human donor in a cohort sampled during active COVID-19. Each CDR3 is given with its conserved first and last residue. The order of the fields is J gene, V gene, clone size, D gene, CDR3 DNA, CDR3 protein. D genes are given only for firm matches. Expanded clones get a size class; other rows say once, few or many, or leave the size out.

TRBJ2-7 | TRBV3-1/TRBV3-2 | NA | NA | TGTGCCAGCAGCTCGTCCTACGAGCAGTACTTC | CASSSSYEQYF
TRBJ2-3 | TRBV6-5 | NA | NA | TGTGCCAGCAGGCAGGGTTTCACAGATACGCAGTATTTT | CASRQGFTDTQYF
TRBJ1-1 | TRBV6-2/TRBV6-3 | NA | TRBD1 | TGTGCCAGCAGTTTCGGACAGGGCCCTGAAGCTTTCTTT | CASSFGQGPEAFF
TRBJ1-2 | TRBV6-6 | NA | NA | TGTGCCAGCAGTTACAACAGGGATGTCGGTGGCTACACCTTC | CASSYNRDVGGYTF
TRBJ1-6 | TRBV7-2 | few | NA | TGTGCCAGCAGCTTAGTGGGGGGGTCCTATAATTCACCCCTCCACTTT | CASSLVGGSYNSPLHF
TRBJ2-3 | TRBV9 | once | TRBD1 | TGTGCCAGCAGTGAGGGGGCCTTAGGCACAGATACGCAGTATTTT | CASSEGALGTDTQYF
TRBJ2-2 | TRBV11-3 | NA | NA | TGTGCCAGCAGCTCATGGGCGGGGTTCGCAGGCGACACCGGGGAGCTGTTTTTT | CASSSWAGFAGDTGELFF
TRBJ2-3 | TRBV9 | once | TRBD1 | TGTGCCAGCAGCGTCTCAGGGGGCGAGGCAGATACGCAGTATTTT | CASSVSGGEADTQYF
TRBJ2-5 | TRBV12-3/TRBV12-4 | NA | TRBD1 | TGTGCCAGCAGTCTCGGACAGGGAGAGACCCAGTACTTC | CASSLGQGETQYF
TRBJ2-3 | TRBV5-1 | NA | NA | TGCGCCAGCAGCGAGTCGGGGGACGCGCAGTATTTT | CASSESGDAQYF
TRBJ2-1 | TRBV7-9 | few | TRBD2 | TGTGCCAGCAGTTACCTAGCGGGGGGGCCTTACAATGAGCAGTTCTTC | CASSYLAGGPYNEQFF
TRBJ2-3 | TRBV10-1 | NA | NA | TGCGCCAGCAGTCCGTCTATAGTAGGCACAGATACGCAGTATTTT | CASSPSIVGTDTQYF
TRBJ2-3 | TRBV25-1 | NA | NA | TGTGCCAGCAGTGACTCGACAGAGTACACAGATACGCAGTATTTT | CASSDSTEYTDTQYF
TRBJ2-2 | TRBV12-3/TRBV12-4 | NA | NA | TGTGCCAGCATCTTAAGGGGCGGGGAGCTGTTTTTT | CASILRGGELFF
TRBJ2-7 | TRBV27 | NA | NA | TGTGCCAGCACTAGCGGGACAGGCGCCTACGAGCAGTACTTC | CASTSGTGAYEQYF
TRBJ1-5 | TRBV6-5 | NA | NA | TGTGCCAGCTGGGCGGGGGAGGGGGATCAGCCCCAGCATTTT | CASWAGEGDQPQHF
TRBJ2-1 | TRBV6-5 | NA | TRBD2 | TGTGCCACTACCCGGGAGGGGGGGGCCATCCATGAGCAGTTCTTC | CATTREGGAIHEQFF
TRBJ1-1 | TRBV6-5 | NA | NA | TGTGCCAGCAGTTACGGGGTCGGGGCTGAAGCTTTCTTT | CASSYGVGAEAFF
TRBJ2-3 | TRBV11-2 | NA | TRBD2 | TGTGCCAGCAGCCCGACTAGCGGGGTAGGAGATACGCAGTATTTT | CASSPTSGVGDTQYF
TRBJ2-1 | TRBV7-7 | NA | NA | TGTGCCAGCAGCTCCCTGGAGGGCGAGCAGTTCTTC | CASSSLEGEQFF
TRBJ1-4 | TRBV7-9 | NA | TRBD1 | TGTGCCAGCAGCAGGCAGGGGGCGCGGGCTAATGAAAAACTGTTTTTT | CASSRQGARANEKLFF
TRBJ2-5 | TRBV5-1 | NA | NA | TGCGCCAGCAGCTTGCTAGGCCGGGAGACCCAGTACTTC | CASSLLGRETQYF
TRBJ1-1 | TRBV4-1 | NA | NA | TGCGCCAGCAGCCATCCGCGGGCAGGGGCTATGAACACTGAAGCTTTCTTT | CASSHPRAGAMNTEAFF
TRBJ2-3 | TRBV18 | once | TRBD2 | TGTGCCAGCTCACGAACTGTCCTAGCGGGGGGCACAGATACGCAGTATTTT | CASSRTVLAGGTDTQYF
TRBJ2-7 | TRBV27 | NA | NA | TGTGCCAGCAGTGGGGCTTCCTACGAGCAGTACTTC | CASSGASYEQYF
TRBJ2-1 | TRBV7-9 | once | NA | TGTGCCAGCAGCTTACGCGGATACAATGAGCAGTTCTTC | CASSLRGYNEQFF
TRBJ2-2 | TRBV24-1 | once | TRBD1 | TGTGCCACCAGTACCGGGGCCGGGGACAGTAGGGTCGGGGAGCTGTTTTTT | CATSTGAGDSRVGELFF
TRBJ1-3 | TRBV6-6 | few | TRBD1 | TGTGCCAGCAGCAACAGGGGGCTGGAAGGAAACACCATATATTTT | CASSNRGLEGNTIYF
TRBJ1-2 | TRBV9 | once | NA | TGTGCCAGCAGCGTAGGGAATAGGGGTTATGGCTACACCTTC | CASSVGNRGYGYTF
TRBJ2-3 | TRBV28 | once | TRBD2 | TGTGCCAGCAGGCCTCTAGCGGGGGGGGTAGATACGCAGTATTTT | CASRPLAGGVDTQYF
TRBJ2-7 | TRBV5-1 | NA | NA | TGCGCCAGCAGCATAGAGTTCTACGAGCAGTACTTC | CASSIEFYEQYF
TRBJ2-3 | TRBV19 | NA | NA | TGTGCCAGTAGTCCCTCCGCAGATACGCAGTATTTT | CASSPSADTQYF
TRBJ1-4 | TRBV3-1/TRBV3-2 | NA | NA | TGTGCCAGCAGCCAAGGGGCCGATATAAGGGGAAAACTGTTTTTT | CASSQGADIRGKLFF
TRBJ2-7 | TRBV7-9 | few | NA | TGTGCCAGCACCCTCGGACAGTCTCCCTACGAGCAGTACTTC | CASTLGQSPYEQYF
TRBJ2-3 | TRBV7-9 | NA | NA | TGTGCCAGCAGCTTAGACAGGGCCACAGATACGCAGTATTTT | CASSLDRATDTQYF
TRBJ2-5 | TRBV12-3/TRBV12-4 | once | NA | TGTGCCAGCAGTTTAGGGACTCAAGAGACCCAGTACTTC | CASSLGTQETQYF
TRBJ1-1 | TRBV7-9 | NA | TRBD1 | TGTGCCAGCAGCCGTCGACAGGGGGGGAACACTGAAGCTTTCTTT | CASSRRQGGNTEAFF
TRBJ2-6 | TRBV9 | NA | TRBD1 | TGTGCCAGCAGCGAGACAGGGGGCGGTGGGGCCAACGTCCTGACTTTC | CASSETGGGGANVLTF
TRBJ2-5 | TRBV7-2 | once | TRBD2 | TGTGCCAGCAGCTTATTGGGACTAGCCCTGGAAGAGACCCAGTACTTC | CASSLLGLALEETQYF
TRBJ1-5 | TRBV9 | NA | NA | TGTGCCAGCAGCGTAGACGGAGCAAATCAGCCCCAGCATTTT | CASSVDGANQPQHF
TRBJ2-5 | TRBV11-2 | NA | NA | TGTGCCAGCAGCTTACTAGGGGCTGGGGAGACCCAGTACTTC | CASSLLGAGETQYF
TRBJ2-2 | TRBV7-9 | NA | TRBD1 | TGTGCCAGCAGCTCGACAGGGGGAACGAACACCGGGGAGCTGTTTTTT | CASSSTGGTNTGELFF
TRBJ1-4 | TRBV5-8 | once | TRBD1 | TGTGCCAGCGGCACGGGACAGGGAAGAGAAAAACTGTTTTTT | CASGTGQGREKLFF
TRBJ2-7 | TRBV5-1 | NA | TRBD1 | TGCGCCAGCAGCTTGACAGGGGCCTACGAGCAGTACTTC | CASSLTGAYEQYF
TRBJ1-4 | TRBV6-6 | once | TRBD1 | TGTGCCAGCAACCCAGGACAGGGGGCGAGGAGTGAAAAACTGTTTTTT | CASNPGQGARSEKLFF
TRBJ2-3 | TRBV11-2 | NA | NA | TGTGCCAGCAAGTGGTCCGGGGTAAGCACAGATACGCAGTATTTT | CASKWSGVSTDTQYF
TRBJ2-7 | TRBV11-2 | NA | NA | TGTGCCAGCAGCTTAGGGGGGGTCGGGTACGAGCAGTACTTC | CASSLGGVGYEQYF
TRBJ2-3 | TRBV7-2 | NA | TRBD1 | TGTGCCAGCAGCTACCGCGGACAGGGGGCTAAATGGGGTACGCAGTATTTT | CASSYRGQGAKWGTQYF
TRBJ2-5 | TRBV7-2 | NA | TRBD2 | TGTGCCAGCAGCTCATTCTCTAGCGGGGGGTACGAGACCCAGTACTTC | CASSSFSSGGYETQYF
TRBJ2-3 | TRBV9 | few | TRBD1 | TGTGCCAGCAGCGGGACAGGGGGCATACCGCAGTATTTT | CASSGTGGIPQYF
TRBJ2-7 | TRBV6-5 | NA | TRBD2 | TGTGCCAGCAGCCCGGGACTAGGGTATTCCTACGAGCAGTACTTC | CASSPGLGYSYEQYF
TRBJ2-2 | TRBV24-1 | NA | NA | TGTGCCACCAGTGATGAAGGGGGTGCGAACACCGGGGAGCTGTTTTTT | CATSDEGGANTGELFF
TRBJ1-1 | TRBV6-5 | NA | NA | TGTGCCAGCAGTTACTCAGCCGGGTTCACTGAAGCTTTCTTT | CASSYSAGFTEAFF
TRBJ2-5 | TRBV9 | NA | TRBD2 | TGTGCCAGCAGCCCAATTCAGACTAGCGGGTATGAAGAGACCCAGTACTTC | CASSPIQTSGYEETQYF
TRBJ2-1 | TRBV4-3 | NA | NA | TGCGCCAGCAGCCAAGAGTCCGCGGTGGTAGGGCAGTTCTTC | CASSQESAVVGQFF
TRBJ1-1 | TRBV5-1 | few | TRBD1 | TGCGCCAGCAGCACGGGACAGGGGGGCACTGAAGCTTTCTTT | CASSTGQGGTEAFF
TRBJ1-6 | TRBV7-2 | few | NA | TGTGCCAGCAGCTTAATGGCGGGACGGGGCTATAATTCACCCCTCCACTTT | CASSLMAGRGYNSPLHF
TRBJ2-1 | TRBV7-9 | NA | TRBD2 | TGTGCCAGCAGCGCCTTTAGGAGCGGGGTAACAATTGAGCAGTTCTTC | CASSAFRSGVTIEQFF